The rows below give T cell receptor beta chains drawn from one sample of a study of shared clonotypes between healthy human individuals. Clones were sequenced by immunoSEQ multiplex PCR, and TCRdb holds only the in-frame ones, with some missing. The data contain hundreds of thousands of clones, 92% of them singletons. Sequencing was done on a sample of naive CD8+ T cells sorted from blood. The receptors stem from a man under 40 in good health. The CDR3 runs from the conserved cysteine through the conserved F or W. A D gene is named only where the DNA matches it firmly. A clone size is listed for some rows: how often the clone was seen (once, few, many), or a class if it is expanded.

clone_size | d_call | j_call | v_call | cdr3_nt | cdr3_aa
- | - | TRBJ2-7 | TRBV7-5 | TGTGCCAGCAGCTTATTAACGGGTGCAGACGAGCAGTACTTC | CASSLLTGADEQYF
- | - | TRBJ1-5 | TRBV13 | TGTGCCAGCAGCTTAGCATTAGGCGGGGGAAGCAATCAGCCCCAGCATTTT | CASSLALGGGSNQPQHF
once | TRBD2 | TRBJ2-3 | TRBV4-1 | TGCGCCAGCAGCCTAACTAGCGGGACCCTGGATACGCAGTATTTT | CASSLTSGTLDTQYF
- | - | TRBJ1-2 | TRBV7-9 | TGTGCCAGCAGCTTAGAAGGGACCGGGCTGTGGTATGGCTACACCTTC | CASSLEGTGLWYGYTF
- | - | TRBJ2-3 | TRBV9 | TGTGCCAGCAGCGATGGCGGTAACACAGATACGCAGTATTTT | CASSDGGNTDTQYF
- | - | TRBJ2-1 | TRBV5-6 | TGTGCCAGCAGCTTGGGCCAAACTTACAATGAGCAGTTCTTC | CASSLGQTYNEQFF
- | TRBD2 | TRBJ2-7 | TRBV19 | TGTGCCAGTAGTACCCCCTGGGTAGCGGGGGCCTCCTACGAGCAGTACTTC | CASSTPWVAGASYEQYF
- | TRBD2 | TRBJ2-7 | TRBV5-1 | TGCGCCAGCAGCTTGGGGACTAGCGGATTTACCTACGAGCAGTACTTC | CASSLGTSGFTYEQYF
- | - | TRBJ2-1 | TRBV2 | TGTGCCAGCAGTGACGACCGGGAGTGGTACAATGAGCAGTTCTTC | CASSDDREWYNEQFF
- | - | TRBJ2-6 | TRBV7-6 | TGTGCCAGCAGCGGTACCCTAAAATCTGGGGCCAACGTCCTGACTTTC | CASSGTLKSGANVLTF
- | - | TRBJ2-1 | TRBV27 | TGTGCCAGCAGGAGACCGGGACCAATCAATGAGCAGTTCTTC | CASRRPGPINEQFF
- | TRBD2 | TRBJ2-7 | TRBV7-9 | TGTGCCAGCAGCTATAACGGGAGGGCTTCTCACCGAGACCTTTACGAGCAGTACTTC | CASSYNGRASHRDLYEQYF
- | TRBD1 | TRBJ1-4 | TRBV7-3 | TGTGCCAGCAGCTTGGGGATTCTTACAGGGGCAACTAATGAAAAACTGTTTTTT | CASSLGILTGATNEKLFF
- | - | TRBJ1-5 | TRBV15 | TGTGCCACCAGCCGGATCAATCAGCCCCAGCATTTT | CATSRINQPQHF
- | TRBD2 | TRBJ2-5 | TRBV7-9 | TGTGCCAGCAGCTTAATAGCGGGAGGGGAGACCCAGTACTTC | CASSLIAGGETQYF
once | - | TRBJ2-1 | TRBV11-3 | TGTGCCAGCAGCTTAGCGGGACATAACAATGAGCAGTTCTTC | CASSLAGHNNEQFF
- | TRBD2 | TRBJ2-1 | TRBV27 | TGTGCCAGCAGCTCCGGGGGTAGCGGGATCAATAATGAGCAGTTCTTC | CASSSGGSGINNEQFF
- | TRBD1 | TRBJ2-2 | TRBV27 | TGTGCCAGCAGTCCCGTACAGGGGTTGGTCGGGGAGCTGTTTTTT | CASSPVQGLVGELFF
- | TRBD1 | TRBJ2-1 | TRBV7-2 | TGTGCCAGCAGCGCGTCAAGACAGGGCTACAATGAGCAGTTCTTC | CASSASRQGYNEQFF
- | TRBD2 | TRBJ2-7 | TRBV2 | TGTGCCGGCACCGGGACTAGGTACGAGCAGTACTTC | CAGTGTRYEQYF
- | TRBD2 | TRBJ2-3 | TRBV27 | TGTGCCAGCAGTCCCTTTGTCGGGAGGACAGATACGCAGTATTTT | CASSPFVGRTDTQYF
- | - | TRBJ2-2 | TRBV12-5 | TGTGCTAGTGCCCAAGAACAGGGGCGGGGGTTGGCCGGGGAGCTGTTTTTT | CASAQEQGRGLAGELFF
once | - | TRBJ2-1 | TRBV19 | TGTGCCAGTAGTACTAGCAGCTACAATGAGCAGTTCTTC | CASSTSSYNEQFF
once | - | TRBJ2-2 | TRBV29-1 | TGCAGCACCCTAGGGGGGAATTTAGACACCGGGGAGCTGTTTTTT | CSTLGGNLDTGELFF
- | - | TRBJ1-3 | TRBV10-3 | TGTGCCATCAGTTCACCAGGGACCTCTGGAAACACCATATATTTT | CAISSPGTSGNTIYF
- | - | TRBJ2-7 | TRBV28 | TGTGTCATCGGGAACTCCTACGAGCAGTACTTC | CVIGNSYEQYF
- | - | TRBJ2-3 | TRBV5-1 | TGCGCCAGCAGTGCCCTTGACAATAAAGCTAGCACAGATACGCAGTATTTT | CASSALDNKASTDTQYF
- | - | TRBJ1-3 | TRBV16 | TGTGCCAGCAGCCAATGGCCTGGAAACACCATATATTTT | CASSQWPGNTIYF
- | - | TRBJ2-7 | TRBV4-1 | TGCGCCAGCAGCCACCGACTCCCCGGGTACGAGCAGTACTTC | CASSHRLPGYEQYF
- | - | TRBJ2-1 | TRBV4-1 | TGCGCCAGCAGCCAAGAACACTACAATGAGCAGTTCTTC | CASSQEHYNEQFF
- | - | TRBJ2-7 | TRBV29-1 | TGCAGCGGTAAAACTAACTACGAGCAGTACTTC | CSGKTNYEQYF
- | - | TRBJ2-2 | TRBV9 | TGTGCCAGCAGTGAAAAGGTCACCGGGGAGCTGTTTTTT | CASSEKVTGELFF
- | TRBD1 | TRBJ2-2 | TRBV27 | TGTGCCAGCACCGGACAGGCCACCGGGGAGCTGTTTTTT | CASTGQATGELFF
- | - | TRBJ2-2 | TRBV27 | TGTGCCAGCAGTGGCCGGGACGGAGAGAACACCGGGGAGCTGTTTTTT | CASSGRDGENTGELFF
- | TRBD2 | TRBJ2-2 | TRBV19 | TGTGCCAGTAGTATAGTAAGAGGGTGGACTAGCGACGGGGAGCTGTTTTTT | CASSIVRGWTSDGELFF
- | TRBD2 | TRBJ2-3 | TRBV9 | TGTGCCAGCAGCCAAAGCGGGAGGGCCTCAGATACGCAGTATTTT | CASSQSGRASDTQYF
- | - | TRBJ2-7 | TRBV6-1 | TGTGCCAGCAGTGGAGCTGAGGTCTACGAGCAGTACTTC | CASSGAEVYEQYF
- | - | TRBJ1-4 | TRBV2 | TGTGCCAGCAGTGAGGCAGCCACTAATGAAAAACTGTTTTTT | CASSEAATNEKLFF
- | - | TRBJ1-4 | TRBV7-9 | TGTGCCAGCAGCTTAGGCGTGACGGACGGAAAGGCTGAAAAACTGTTTTTT | CASSLGVTDGKAEKLFF
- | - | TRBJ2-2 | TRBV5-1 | TGCGCCAGCAGCTTGGATGGGGCGTATAACACCGGGGAGCTGTTTTTT | CASSLDGAYNTGELFF
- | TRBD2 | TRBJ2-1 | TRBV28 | TGTGCCAGCCTGACTAGCCTAAGCTCCTACAATGAGCAGTTCTTC | CASLTSLSSYNEQFF
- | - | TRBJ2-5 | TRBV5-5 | TGTGCCAGCAGCTTGGCAGGGGCTCAAGAGACCCAGTACTTC | CASSLAGAQETQYF
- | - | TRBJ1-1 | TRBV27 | TGTGCCAGCATGATAGGGGGAAACACTGAAGCTTTCTTT | CASMIGGNTEAFF
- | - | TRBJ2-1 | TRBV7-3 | TGTGCCAGCAGCTTATTTGGGGGAGTCCCTAATGAGCAGTTCTTC | CASSLFGGVPNEQFF
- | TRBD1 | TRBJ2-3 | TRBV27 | TGTGCCAGCAGTTCCCGGGACAGGAGCACAGATACGCAGTATTTT | CASSSRDRSTDTQYF
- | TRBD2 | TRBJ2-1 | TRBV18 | TGTGCCAGCTCACCAACGGGGGGTTCCTACAATGAGCAGTTCTTC | CASSPTGGSYNEQFF
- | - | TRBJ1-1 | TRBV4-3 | TGCGCCAGCAGCCAAGGCGAGGCTTTCTTT | CASSQGEAFF
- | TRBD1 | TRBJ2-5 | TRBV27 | TGTGCCAGCCAGATTTGGGTGGGACAGCAAGAGACCCAGTACTTC | CASQIWVGQQETQYF
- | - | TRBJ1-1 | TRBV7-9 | TGTGCCAGCAGCTTAAATTTAGCTGAAGCTTTCTTT | CASSLNLAEAFF
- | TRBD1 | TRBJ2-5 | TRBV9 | TGTGCCAGCAGCGGACACGTGACAGGGGGCAAGGTTGTAGGGGAGACCCAGTACTTC | CASSGHVTGGKVVGETQYF
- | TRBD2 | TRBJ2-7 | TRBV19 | TGTGCCAGTAGTATCTTTAGCGGGGGTTTGTACGAGCAGTACTTC | CASSIFSGGLYEQYF
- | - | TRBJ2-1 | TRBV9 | TGTGCCAGCAGCGTAGGAGACAGCTCCTACAATGAGCAGTTCTTC | CASSVGDSSYNEQFF
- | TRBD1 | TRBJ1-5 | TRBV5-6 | TGTGCCAGCAGCTTGGGCCGGGACAGTAATCAGCCCCAGCATTTT | CASSLGRDSNQPQHF
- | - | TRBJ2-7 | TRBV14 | TGTGCCAGCAGCCCGGTGGGGGAGAGCTCCTACGAGCAGTACTTC | CASSPVGESSYEQYF